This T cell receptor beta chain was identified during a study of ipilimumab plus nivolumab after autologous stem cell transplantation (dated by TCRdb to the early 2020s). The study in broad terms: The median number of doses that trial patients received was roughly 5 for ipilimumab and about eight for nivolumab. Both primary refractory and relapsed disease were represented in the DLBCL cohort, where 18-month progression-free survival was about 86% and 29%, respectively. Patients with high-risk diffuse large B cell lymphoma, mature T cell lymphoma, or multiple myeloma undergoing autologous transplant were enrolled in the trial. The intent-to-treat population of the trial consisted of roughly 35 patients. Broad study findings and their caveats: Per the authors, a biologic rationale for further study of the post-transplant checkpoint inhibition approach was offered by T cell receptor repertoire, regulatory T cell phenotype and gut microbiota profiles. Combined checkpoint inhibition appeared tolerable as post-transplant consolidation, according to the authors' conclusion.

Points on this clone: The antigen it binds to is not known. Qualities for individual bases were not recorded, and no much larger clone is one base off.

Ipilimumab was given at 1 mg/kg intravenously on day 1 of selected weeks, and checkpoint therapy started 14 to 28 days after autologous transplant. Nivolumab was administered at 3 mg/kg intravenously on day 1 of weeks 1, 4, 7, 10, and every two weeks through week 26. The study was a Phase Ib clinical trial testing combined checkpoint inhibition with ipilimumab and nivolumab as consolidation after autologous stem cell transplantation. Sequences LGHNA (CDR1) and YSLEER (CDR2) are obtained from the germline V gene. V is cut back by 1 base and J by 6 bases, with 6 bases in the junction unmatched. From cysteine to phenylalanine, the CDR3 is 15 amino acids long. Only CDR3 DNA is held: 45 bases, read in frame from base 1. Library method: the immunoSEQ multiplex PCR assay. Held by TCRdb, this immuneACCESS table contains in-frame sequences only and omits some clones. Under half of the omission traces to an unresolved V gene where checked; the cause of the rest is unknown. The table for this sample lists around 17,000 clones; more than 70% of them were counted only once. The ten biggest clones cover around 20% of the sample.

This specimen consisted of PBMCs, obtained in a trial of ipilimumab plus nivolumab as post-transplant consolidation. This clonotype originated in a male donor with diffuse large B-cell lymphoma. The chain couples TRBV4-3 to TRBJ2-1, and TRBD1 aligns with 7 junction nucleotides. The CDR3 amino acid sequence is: CASSQGTGRANEQFF. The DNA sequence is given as TGCGCCAGCAGCCAAGGGACAGGACGTGCCAATGAGCAGTTCTTC.